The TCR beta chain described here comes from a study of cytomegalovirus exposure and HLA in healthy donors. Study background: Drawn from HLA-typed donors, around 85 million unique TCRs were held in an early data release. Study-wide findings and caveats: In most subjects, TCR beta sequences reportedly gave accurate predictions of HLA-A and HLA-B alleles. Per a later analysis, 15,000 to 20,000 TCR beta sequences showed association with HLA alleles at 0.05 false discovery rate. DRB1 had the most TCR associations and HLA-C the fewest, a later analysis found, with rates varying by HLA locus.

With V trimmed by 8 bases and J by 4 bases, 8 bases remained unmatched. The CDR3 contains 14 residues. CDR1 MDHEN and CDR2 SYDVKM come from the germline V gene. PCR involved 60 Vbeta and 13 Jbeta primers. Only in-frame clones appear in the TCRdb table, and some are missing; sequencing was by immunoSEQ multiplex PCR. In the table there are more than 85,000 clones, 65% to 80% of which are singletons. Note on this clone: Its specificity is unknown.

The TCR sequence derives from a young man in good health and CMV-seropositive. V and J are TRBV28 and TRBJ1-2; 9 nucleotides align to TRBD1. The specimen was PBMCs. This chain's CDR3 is CASLSGQGGYGYTF. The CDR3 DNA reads TGTGCCAGCTTGTCGGGACAGGGTGGCTATGGCTACACCTTC.